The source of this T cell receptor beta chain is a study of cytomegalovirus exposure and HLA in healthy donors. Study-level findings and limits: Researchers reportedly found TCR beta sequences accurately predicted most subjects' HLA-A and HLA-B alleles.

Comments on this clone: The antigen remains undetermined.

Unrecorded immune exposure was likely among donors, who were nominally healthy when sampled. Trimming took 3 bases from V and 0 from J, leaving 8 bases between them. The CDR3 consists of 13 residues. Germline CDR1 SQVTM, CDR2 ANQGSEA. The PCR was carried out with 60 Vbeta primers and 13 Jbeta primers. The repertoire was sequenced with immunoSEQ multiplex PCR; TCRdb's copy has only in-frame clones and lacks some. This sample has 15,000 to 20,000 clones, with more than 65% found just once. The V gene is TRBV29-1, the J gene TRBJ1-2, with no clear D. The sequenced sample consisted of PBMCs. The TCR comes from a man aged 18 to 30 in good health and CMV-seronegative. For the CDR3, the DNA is TGCAGCGTTGATGATCTATCTAACTATGGCTACACCTTC. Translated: CSVDDLSNYGYTF.